The rows below give T cell receptor beta chains drawn from one sample of a study of blood T cell repertoires in COVID-19. Using immunoSEQ multiplex PCR, the repertoire was profiled, and TCRdb retains in-frame clones only, with some absent. The table includes 63,000 or so clones, 70% to 85% detected once. The sample comprised peripheral blood. The receptors were gathered from a human donor in a cohort sampled during active COVID-19. The CDR3 runs from the conserved cysteine through the conserved F or W. A D gene is named only where the DNA matches it firmly. Part of the rows lack a size; the others show once, few, many or a class for expanded clones.

j_gene | d_gene | abundance | v_gene | CDR3nt | CDR3aa
TRBJ2-7 | . | . | TRBV7-2 | TGTGCCAGCAGCCTTCAACCCCAGGGGATCTACGAGCAGTACTTC | CASSLQPQGIYEQYF
TRBJ1-1 | . | . | TRBV29-1 | TGCAGCGTTAAGGGACGGGGGAATACTGAAGCTTTCTTT | CSVKGRGNTEAFF
TRBJ1-4 | . | once | TRBV15 | TGTGCCACCACCCCCACTACGGGGGTTTGGGAAAAACTGTTTTTT | CATTPTTGVWEKLFF
TRBJ2-2 | . | once | TRBV11-2 | TGTGCCAGCAGCTTACGTAGGGGGACCGGGGAGCTGTTTTTT | CASSLRRGTGELFF
TRBJ2-7 | TRBD2 | . | TRBV29-1 | TGCAGCGCCGGGACTAGCGGGGGACCTCCTAAAGAGCAGTACTTC | CSAGTSGGPPKEQYF
TRBJ2-7 | . | . | TRBV12-3/TRBV12-4 | TGTGCCAGCAGCTCACATGGGCGCTACGAGCAGTACTTC | CASSSHGRYEQYF
TRBJ2-3 | TRBD2 | few | TRBV28 | TGTGCCAGCAGCCCTCTCGCGGGGGGCACAGATACGCAGTATTTT | CASSPLAGGTDTQYF
TRBJ1-2 | . | once | TRBV5-5 | TGTGCCAGCAGCTTGATAGTGTCAGGAATGCAGGATGGCTACACCTTC | CASSLIVSGMQDGYTF
TRBJ1-4 | . | . | TRBV3-1/TRBV3-2 | TGTGCCAGCAGCCAGGTTACCGGGAGGGGAGAGGAAAAACTGTTTTTT | CASSQVTGRGEEKLFF
TRBJ1-2 | . | . | TRBV19 | TGTGCCAGTAGTACCCCGGGAGCGCGCTATGGCTACACCTTC | CASSTPGARYGYTF
TRBJ1-6 | . | . | TRBV6-9 | TGTGCCAGCAGCTCCGCGGCAATTAATTCACCCCTCCACTTT | CASSSAAINSPLHF
TRBJ2-3 | TRBD2 | . | TRBV5-1 | TGCGCCAGCAGCGGGACTAGCGGGGGGCTCACAGATACGCAGTATTTT | CASSGTSGGLTDTQYF
TRBJ1-2 | . | . | TRBV10-3 | TGTGCCATCAGTGATTACAGGGAATTGGACTATGGCTACACCTTC | CAISDYRELDYGYTF
TRBJ1-5 | TRBD1 | . | TRBV19 | TGTGCCAGTAGTATAGTCAGGGGGTCTCAGCCCCAGCATTTT | CASSIVRGSQPQHF
TRBJ1-6 | TRBD1 | . | TRBV19 | TGTGCCAGTAGTATCCCAGGGGGCTATTATAATTCACCCCTCCACTTT | CASSIPGGYYNSPLHF
TRBJ2-7 | TRBD2 | . | TRBV13 | TGTGCCAGCAGCCCCTCCGGGACTAGGGACTACGAGCAGTACTTC | CASSPSGTRDYEQYF
TRBJ1-5 | TRBD1 | few | TRBV7-6 | TGTGCCAGCAGCCCAGAGACAGGGTGGGGTCAGCCCCAGCATTTT | CASSPETGWGQPQHF
TRBJ1-2 | TRBD1 | . | TRBV5-6 | TGTGCCAGCAGGGACAGGGGCACAGGCTATGGCTACACCTTC | CASRDRGTGYGYTF
TRBJ1-1 | . | few | TRBV28 | TGTGCCAGCCTGAGCGGTGAAGCTTTCTTT | CASLSGEAFF
TRBJ2-3 | TRBD2 | . | TRBV7-2 | TGTGCCAGCAGCCCCGCCGGGGTAGCGGGGGGTGTAAATACGCAGTATTTT | CASSPAGVAGGVNTQYF
TRBJ1-6 | TRBD1 | . | TRBV6-1 | TGTGCCAGCAGTGAAGCGGGACAGTCCTCCTATAATTCACCCCTCCACTTT | CASSEAGQSSYNSPLHF
TRBJ2-7 | TRBD1 | . | TRBV28 | TGTGCCAGCAGAGGTCCCGGGACAGGGCGTTGGGAGCAGTACTTC | CASRGPGTGRWEQYF
TRBJ2-7 | . | . | TRBV5-1 | TGCGCCAGCAGCGGGAGGGACAACTACGAGCAGTACTTC | CASSGRDNYEQYF
TRBJ1-1 | TRBD1 | . | TRBV30 | TGTGCCTGGAATCATAACAGGGGAGTGGCTGAAGCTTTCTTT | CAWNHNRGVAEAFF
TRBJ1-5 | TRBD1 | . | TRBV29-1 | TGCAGCGTTGCAGGGGGCGCCGGGCAGCCCCAGCATTTT | CSVAGGAGQPQHF
TRBJ1-5 | . | . | TRBV19 | TGTGCCAGTAGTGGACAGCCGAATCAGCCCCAGCATTTT | CASSGQPNQPQHF
TRBJ1-1 | TRBD1 | . | TRBV30 | TGTGCCTGGGGGGGAAGGACAGGCTACATGAACACTGAAGCTTTCTTT | CAWGGRTGYMNTEAFF
TRBJ2-3 | TRBD2 | . | TRBV7-8 | TGTGCCAGCAGCTCCGGGACTATTCGCACAGATACGCAGTATTTT | CASSSGTIRTDTQYF
TRBJ1-3 | TRBD1 | . | TRBV3-1/TRBV3-2 | TGTGCCAGCAGGGACAGGGGCTCTGGAAACACCATATATTTT | CASRDRGSGNTIYF
TRBJ1-4 | TRBD1 | . | TRBV30 | TGTGCCTGGAACGACAGGGGAGGACATGAAAGGAAACTGTTTTTT | CAWNDRGGHERKLFF